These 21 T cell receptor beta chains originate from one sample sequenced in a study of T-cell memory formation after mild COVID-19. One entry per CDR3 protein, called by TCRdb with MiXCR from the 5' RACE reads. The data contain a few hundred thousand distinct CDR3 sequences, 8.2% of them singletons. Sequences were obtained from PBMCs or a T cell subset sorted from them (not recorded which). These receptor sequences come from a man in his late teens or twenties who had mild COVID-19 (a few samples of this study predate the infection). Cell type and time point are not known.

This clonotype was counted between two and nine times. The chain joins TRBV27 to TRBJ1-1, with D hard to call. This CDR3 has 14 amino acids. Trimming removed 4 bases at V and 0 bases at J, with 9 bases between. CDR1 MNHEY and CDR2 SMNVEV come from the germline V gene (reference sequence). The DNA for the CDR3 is TGTGCCAGCAGTTCCCCTGGAATGAACACTGAAGCTTTCTTT. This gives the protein CASSSPGMNTEAFF.

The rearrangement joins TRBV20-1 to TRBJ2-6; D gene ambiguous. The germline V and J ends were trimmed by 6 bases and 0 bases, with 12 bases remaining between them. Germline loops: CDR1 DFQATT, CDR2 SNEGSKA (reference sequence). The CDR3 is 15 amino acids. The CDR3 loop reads CSALGPSSGANVLTF. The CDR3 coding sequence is TGCAGTGCCCTAGGCCCGAGCTCTGGGGCCAACGTCCTGACTTTC.

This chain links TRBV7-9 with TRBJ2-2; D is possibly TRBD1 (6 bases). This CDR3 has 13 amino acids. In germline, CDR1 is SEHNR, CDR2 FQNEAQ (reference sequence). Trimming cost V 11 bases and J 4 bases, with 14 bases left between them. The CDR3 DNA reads TGTGCCTCGAGAGCAGGGGCCACCGGGGAGCTGTTTTTT. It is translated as CASRAGATGELFF.

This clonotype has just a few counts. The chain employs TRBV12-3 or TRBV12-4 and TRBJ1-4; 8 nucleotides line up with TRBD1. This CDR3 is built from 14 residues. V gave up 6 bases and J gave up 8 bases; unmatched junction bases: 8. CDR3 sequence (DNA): TGTGCCAGCAGAGCCGACAGGGGCAGGGAAAAACTGTTTTTT. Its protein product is CASRADRGREKLFF.

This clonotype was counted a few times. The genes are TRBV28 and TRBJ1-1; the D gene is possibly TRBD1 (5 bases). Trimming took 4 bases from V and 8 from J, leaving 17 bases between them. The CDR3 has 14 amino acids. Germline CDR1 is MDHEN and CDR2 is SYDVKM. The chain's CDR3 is CASSYGAGWGEAFF. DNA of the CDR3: TGTGCCAGCAGTTATGGGGCGGGATGGGGGGAAGCTTTCTTT.

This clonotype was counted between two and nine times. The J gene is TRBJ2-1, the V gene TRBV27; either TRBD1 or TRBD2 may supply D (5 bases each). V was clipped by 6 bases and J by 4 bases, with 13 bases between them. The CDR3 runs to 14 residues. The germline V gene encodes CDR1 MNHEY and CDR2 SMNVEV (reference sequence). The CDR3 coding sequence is TGTGCCAGCAGCCGGGACCCAGCGTACAATGAGCAGTTCTTC. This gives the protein CASSRDPAYNEQFF.

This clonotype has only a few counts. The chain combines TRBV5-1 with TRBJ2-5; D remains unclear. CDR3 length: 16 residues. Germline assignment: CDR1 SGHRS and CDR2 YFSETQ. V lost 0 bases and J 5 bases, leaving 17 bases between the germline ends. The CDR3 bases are TGCGCCAGCAGCTTGGCCGTTTTGGGTGGCAGGGAGACCCAGTACTTC. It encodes CASSLAVLGGRETQYF.

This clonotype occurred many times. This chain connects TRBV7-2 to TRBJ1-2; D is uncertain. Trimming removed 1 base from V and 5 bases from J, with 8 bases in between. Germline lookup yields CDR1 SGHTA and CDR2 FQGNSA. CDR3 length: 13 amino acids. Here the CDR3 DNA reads TGTGCCAGCAGCTTAGGAGGGTATTATGGCTACACCTTC. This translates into CASSLGGYYGYTF.

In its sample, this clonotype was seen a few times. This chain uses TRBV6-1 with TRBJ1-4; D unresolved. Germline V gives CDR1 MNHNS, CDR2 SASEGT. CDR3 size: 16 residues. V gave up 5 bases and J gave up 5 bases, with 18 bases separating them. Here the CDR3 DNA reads TGTGCCAGCAGTTCCTACGCGGGTACCGCGAATGAAAAACTGTTTTTT. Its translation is CASSSYAGTANEKLFF.

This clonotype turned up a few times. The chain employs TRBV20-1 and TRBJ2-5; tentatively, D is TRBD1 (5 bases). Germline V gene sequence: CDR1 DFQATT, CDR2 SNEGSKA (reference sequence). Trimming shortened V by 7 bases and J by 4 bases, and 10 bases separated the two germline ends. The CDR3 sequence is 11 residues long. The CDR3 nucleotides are TGCAGTGTAGGGGCGTCAGAGACCCAGTACTTC. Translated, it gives CSVGASETQYF.

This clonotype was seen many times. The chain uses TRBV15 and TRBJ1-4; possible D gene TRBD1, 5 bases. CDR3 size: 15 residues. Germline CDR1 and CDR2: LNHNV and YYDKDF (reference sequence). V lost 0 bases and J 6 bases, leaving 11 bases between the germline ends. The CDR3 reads CATSRDRAWDEKLFF. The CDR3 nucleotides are TGTGCCACCAGCAGAGACAGGGCCTGGGATGAAAAACTGTTTTTT.

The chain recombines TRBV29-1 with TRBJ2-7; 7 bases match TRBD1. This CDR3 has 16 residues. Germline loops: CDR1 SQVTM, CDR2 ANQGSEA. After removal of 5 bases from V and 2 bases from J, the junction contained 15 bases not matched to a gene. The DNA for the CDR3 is TGCAGCGTTTTCGCCCCCCAGGGGGAAACGACCTACGAGCAGTACTTC. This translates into CSVFAPQGETTYEQYF.

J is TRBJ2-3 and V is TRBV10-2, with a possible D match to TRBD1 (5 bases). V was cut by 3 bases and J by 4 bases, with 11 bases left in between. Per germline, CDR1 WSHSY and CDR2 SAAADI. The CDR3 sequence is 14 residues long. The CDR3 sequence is CASSDRVGSDTQYF. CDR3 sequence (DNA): TGCGCCAGCAGTGACAGGGTCGGTTCAGATACGCAGTATTTT.

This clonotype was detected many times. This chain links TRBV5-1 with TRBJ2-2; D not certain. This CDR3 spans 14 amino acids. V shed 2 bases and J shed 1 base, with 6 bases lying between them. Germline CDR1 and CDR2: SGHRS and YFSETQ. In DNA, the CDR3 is TGCGCCAGCAGCTTCGCCAAGAACACCGGGGAGCTGTTTTTT. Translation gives CASSFAKNTGELFF. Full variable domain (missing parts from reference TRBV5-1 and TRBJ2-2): KAGVTQTPRYLIKTRGQQVTLSCSPISGHRSVSWYQQTPGQGLQFLFEYFSETQRNKGNFPGRFSGRQFSNSRSEMNVSTLELGDSALYLCASSFAKNTGELFFGEGSRLTVL.

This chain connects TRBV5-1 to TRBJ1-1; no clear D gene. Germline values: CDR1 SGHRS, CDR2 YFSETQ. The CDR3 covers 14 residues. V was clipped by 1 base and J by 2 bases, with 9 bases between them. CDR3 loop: CASSLFKGNTEAFF. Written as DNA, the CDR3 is TGCGCCAGCAGCTTGTTCAAGGGTAACACTGAAGCTTTCTTT. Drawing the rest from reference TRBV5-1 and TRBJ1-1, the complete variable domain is KAGVTQTPRYLIKTRGQQVTLSCSPISGHRSVSWYQQTPGQGLQFLFEYFSETQRNKGNFPGRFSGRQFSNSRSEMNVSTLELGDSALYLCASSLFKGNTEAFFGQGTRLTVV.

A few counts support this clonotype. CDR3 DNA: TGTGCCAGCAGTTATCCTTCAGGGGAAGGCTACACCTTC. Encoded protein: CASSYPSGEGYTF. The chain combines TRBV6-5 with TRBJ1-2; D may be TRBD1 (6 bases). Germline values: CDR1 MNHEY, CDR2 SVGAGI. CDR3 length: 13 amino acids. Trimming stripped 3 bases from V and 8 bases from J, with 13 bases between.

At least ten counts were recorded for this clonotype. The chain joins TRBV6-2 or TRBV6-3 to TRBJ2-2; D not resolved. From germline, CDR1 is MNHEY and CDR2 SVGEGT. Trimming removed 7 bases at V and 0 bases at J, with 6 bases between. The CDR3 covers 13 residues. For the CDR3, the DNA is TGTGCCAGCAACCACCCGAACACCGGGGAGCTGTTTTTT. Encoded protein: CASNHPNTGELFF.

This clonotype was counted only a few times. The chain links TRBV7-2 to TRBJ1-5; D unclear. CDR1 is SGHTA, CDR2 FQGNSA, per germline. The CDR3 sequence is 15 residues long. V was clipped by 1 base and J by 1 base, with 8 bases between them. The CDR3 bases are TGTGCCAGCAGCTTAGATCCAGGCAGCAATCAGCCCCAGCATTTT. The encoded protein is CASSLDPGSNQPQHF.

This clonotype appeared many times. The CDR3 is CASSWTDFRGYTF. CDR3 bases: TGCGCCAGCAGCTGGACTGACTTTAGGGGCTACACCTTC. The chain joins TRBV5-1 to TRBJ1-2; D not resolved. This CDR3 contains 13 residues. CDR1 and CDR2 (germline): SGHRS, YFSETQ. V dropped 3 bases and J dropped 8 bases, with 14 bases sitting between them.

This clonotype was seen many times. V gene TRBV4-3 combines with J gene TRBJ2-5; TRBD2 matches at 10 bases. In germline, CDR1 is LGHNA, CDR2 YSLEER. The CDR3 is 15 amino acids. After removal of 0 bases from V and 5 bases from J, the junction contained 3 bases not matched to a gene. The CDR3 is CASSQELAGIETQYF. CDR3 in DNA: TGCGCCAGCAGCCAAGAACTAGCGGGAATCGAGACCCAGTACTTC.

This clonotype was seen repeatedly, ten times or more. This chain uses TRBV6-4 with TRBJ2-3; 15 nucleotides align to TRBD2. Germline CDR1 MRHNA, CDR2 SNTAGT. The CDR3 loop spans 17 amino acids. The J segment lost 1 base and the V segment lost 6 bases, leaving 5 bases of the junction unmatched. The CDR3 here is CASSRTSGGAGTDTQYF. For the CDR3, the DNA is TGTGCCAGCAGCCGGACTAGCGGGGGGGCAGGCACAGATACGCAGTATTTT.